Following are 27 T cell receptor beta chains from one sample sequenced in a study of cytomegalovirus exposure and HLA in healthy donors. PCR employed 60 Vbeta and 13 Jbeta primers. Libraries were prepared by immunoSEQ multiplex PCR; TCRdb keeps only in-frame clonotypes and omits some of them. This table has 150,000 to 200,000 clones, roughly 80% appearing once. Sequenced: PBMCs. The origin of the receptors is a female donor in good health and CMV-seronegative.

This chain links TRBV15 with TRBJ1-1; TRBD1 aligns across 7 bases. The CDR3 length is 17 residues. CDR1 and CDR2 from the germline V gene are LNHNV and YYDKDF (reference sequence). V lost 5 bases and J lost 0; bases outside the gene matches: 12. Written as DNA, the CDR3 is TGTGCCACCAGCCCCCCCGGGACAGTGAACATGAACACTGAAGCTTTCTTT. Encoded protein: CATSPPGTVNMNTEAFF. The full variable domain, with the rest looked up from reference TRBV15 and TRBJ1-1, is DAMVIQNPRYQVTQFGKPVTLSCSQTLNHNVMYWYQQKSSQAPKLLFHYYDKDFNNEADTPDNFQSRRPNTSFCFLDIRSPGLGDTAMYLCATSPPGTVNMNTEAFFGQGTRLTVV.

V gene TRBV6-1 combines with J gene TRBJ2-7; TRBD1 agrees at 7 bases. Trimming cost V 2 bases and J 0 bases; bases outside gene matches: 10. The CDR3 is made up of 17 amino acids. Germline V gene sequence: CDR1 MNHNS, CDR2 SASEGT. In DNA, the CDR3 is TGTGCCAGCAGTGAAAAGGGGGCTAGTTACGGCTCCTACGAGCAGTACTTC. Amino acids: CASSEKGASYGSYEQYF.

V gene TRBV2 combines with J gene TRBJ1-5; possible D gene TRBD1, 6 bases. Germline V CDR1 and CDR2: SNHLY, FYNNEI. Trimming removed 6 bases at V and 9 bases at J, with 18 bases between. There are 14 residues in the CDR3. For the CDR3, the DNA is TGTGCCAGCAGGGGGATCAGGGGCGAGGGGCCCCAGCATTTT. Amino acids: CASRGIRGEGPQHF.

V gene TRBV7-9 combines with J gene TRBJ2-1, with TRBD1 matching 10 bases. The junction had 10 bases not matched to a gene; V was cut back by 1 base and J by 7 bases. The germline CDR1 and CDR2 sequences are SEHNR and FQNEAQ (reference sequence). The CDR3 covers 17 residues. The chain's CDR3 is CASSLGGQGKVRNEQFF. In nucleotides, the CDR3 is TGTGCCAGCAGCTTAGGGGGACAGGGGAAAGTAAGGAATGAGCAGTTCTTC. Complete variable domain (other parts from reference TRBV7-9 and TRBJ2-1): DTGVSQNPRHKITKRGQNVTFRCDPISEHNRLYWYRQTLGQGPEFLTYFQNEAQLEKSRLLSDRFSAERPKGSFSTLEIQRTEQGDSAMYLCASSLGGQGKVRNEQFFGPGTRLTVL.

For the CDR3, the DNA is TGCGCCAGCAGCGGGGACAGCTCCTACAATGAGCAGTTCTTC. Translated: CASSGDSSYNEQFF. The chain recombines TRBV5-1 with TRBJ2-1, with 7 bases matching TRBD1. This CDR3 spans 14 amino acids. The J segment lost 0 bases and the V segment lost 4 bases, leaving 1 base of the junction unmatched. CDR1 SGHRS and CDR2 YFSETQ come from the germline V gene.

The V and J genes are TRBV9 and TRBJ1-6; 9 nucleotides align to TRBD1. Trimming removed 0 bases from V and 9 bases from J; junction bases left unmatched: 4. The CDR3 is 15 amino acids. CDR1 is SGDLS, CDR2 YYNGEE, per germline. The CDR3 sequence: CASSVAGTGSSPLHF. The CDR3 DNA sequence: TGTGCCAGCAGCGTAGCCGGGACAGGGAGTTCACCCCTCCACTTT.

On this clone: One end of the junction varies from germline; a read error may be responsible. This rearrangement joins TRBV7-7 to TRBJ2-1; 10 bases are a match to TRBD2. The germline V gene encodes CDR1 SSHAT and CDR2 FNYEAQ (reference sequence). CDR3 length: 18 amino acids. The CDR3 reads CASSLRPSGSPILDEQFF. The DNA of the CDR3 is TGTGCTAGCAGCTTAAGGCCTAGCGGGAGCCCAATTTTAGATGAGCAGTTCTTC.

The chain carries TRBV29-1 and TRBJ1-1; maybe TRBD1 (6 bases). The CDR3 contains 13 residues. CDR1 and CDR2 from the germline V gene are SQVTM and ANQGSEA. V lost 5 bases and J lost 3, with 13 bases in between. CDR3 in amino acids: CSVTWWTDTEAFF. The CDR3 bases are TGCAGCGTTACCTGGTGGACAGACACTGAAGCTTTCTTT.

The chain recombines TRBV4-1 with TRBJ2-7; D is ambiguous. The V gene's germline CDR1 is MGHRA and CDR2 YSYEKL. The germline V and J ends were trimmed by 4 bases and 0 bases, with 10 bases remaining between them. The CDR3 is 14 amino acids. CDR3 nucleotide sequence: TGCGCCAGCAGCCCCGGTGATATCTCCTACGAGCAGTACTTC. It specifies CASSPGDISYEQYF.

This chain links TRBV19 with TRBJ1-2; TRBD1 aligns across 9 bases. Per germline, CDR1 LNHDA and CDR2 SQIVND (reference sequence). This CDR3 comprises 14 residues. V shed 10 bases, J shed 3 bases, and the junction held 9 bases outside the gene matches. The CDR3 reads CATEPRQGDYGYTF. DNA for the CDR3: TGTGCCACCGAACCCCGACAGGGGGACTATGGCTACACCTTC. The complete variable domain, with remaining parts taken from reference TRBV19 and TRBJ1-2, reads DGGITQSPKYLFRKEGQNVTLSCEQNLNHDAMYWYRQDPGQGLRLIYYSQIVNDFQKGDIAEGYSVSREKKESFPLTVTSAQKNPTAFYLCATEPRQGDYGYTFGSGTRLTVV.

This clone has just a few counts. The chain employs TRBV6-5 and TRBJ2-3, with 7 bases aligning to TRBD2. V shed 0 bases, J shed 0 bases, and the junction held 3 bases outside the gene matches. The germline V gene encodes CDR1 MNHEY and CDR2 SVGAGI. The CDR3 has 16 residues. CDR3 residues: CASSYSWRGSTDTQYF. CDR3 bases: TGTGCCAGCAGTTACTCATGGCGGGGGAGCACAGATACGCAGTATTTT.

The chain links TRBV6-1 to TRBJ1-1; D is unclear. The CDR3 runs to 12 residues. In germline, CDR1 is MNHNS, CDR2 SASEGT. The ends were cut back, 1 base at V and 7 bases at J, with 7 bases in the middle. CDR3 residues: CASSEGGSEAFF. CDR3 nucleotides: TGTGCCAGCAGTGAAGGCGGCAGTGAAGCTTTCTTT.

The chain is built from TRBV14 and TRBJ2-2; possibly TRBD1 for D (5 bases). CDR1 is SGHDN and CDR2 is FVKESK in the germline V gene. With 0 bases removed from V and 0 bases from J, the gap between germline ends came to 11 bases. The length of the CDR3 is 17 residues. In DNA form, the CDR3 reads TGTGCCAGCAGCCAAGAACGGACACTTTCGAACACCGGGGAGCTGTTTTTT. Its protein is CASSQERTLSNTGELFF.

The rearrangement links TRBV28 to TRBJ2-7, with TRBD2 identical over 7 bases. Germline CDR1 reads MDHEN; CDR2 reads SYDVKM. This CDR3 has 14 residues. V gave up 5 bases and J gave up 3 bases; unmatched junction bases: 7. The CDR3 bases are TGTGCCAGCAGTCCGGCGGGGGATAACTACGAGCAGTACTTC. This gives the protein CASSPAGDNYEQYF.

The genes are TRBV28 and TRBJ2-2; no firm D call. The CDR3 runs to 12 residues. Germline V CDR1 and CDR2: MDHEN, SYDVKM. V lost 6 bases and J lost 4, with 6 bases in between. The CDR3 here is CASRTFTGELFF. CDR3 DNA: TGTGCCAGCAGAACTTTCACCGGGGAGCTGTTTTTT.

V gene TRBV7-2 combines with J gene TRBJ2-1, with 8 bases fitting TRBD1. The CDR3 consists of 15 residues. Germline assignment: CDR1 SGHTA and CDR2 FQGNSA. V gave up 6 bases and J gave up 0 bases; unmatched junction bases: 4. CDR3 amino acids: CASRTQGGSYNEQFF. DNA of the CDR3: TGTGCCAGCAGGACACAGGGGGGCTCCTACAATGAGCAGTTCTTC.

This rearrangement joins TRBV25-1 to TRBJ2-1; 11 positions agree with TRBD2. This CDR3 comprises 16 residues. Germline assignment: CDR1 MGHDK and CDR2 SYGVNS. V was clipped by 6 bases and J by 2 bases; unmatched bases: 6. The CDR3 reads CASSEVAGGAYNEQFF. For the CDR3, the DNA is TGTGCCAGCAGCGAAGTAGCGGGAGGGGCCTACAATGAGCAGTTCTTC.

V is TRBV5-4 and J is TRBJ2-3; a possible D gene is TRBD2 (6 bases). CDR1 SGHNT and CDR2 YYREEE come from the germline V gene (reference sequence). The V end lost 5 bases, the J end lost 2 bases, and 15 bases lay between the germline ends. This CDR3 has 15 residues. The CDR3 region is CASRAGPSITDTQYF. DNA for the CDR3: TGTGCCAGCAGGGCGGGACCTTCCATCACAGATACGCAGTATTTT.

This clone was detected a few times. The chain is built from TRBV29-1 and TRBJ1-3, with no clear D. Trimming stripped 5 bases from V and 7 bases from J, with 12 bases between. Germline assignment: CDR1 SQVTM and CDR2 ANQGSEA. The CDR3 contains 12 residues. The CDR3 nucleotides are TGCAGCGTTTCCCCCGGGGATAACACCATATATTTT. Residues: CSVSPGDNTIYF.

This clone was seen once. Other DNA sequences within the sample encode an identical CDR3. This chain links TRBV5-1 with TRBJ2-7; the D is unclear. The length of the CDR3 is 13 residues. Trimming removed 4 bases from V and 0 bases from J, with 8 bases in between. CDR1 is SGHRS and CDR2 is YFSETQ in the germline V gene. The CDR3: CASSLTSSYEQYF. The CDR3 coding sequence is TGCGCCAGCAGCCTTACGAGCTCCTACGAGCAGTACTTC. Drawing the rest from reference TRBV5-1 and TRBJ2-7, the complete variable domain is KAGVTQTPRYLIKTRGQQVTLSCSPISGHRSVSWYQQTPGQGLQFLFEYFSETQRNKGNFPGRFSGRQFSNSRSEMNVSTLELGDSALYLCASSLTSSYEQYFGPGTRLTVT.

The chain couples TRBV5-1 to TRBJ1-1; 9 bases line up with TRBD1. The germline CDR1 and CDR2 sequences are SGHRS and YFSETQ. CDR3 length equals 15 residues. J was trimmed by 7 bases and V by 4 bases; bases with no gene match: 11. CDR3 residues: CASSVDRGHRDEAFF. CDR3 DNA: TGCGCCAGCAGCGTGGACAGGGGCCACCGGGATGAAGCTTTCTTT.

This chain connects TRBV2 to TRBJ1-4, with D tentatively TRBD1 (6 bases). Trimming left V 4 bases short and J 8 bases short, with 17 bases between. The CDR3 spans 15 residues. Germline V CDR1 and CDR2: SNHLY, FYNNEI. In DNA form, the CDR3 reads TGTGCCAGCAGTGCACCGGGACAACGAGGGGAAAAACTGTTTTTT. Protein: CASSAPGQRGEKLFF.

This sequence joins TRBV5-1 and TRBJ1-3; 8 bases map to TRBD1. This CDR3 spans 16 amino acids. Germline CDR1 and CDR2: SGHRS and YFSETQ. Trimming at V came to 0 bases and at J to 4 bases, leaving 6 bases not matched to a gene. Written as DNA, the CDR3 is TGCGCCAGCAGCTTGGCACCGACAGGGGCCGGAAACACCATATATTTT. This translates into CASSLAPTGAGNTIYF.

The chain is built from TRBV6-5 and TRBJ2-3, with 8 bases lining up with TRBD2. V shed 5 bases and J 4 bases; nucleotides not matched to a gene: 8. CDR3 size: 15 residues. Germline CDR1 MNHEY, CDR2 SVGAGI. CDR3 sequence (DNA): TGTGCCAGCAGTCAAAGCGGGAGTGACTCAGATACGCAGTATTTT. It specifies CASSQSGSDSDTQYF.

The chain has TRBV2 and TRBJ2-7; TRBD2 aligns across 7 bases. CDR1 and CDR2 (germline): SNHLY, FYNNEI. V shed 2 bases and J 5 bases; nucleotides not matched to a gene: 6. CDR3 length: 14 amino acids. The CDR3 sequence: CASSEPGGKNEQYF. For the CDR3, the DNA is TGTGCCAGCAGTGAACCGGGAGGAAAGAACGAGCAGTACTTC.

The CDR3 spells CASSLEDRGNTEAFF. DNA for the CDR3: TGTGCCAGCAGCTTAGAGGACAGGGGGAACACTGAAGCTTTCTTT. This rearrangement joins TRBV11-1 to TRBJ1-1, with 9 bases matching TRBD1. V lost 1 base and J lost 1; bases outside the gene matches: 1. The CDR3 has 15 residues. CDR1 SGHAT and CDR2 FQDESV come from the germline V gene (reference sequence).

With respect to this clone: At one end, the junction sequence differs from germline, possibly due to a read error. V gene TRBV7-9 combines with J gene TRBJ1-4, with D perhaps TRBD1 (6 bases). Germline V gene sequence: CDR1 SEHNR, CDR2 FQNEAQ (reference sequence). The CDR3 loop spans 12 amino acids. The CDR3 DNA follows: TGTTCCAGCAGCCCCCAGGGGGAAAAACTGTTTTTT. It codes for CSSSPQGEKLFF.